These 27 T cell receptor beta chains came from one sample sequenced in a study of shared clonotypes between healthy human individuals. Only in-frame clones appear in the TCRdb table, and some are missing; sequencing was by immunoSEQ multiplex PCR. This sample has tens of thousands of clones, with over 55% found just once. Sequences were obtained from memory CD8+ T cells sorted from blood. Subset here: CD45RO+ cells pooled with CCR7-negative TemRA cells. Source of these receptors: a young man in good health.

This clone showed up many times. The chain is built from TRBV6-5 and TRBJ2-7; TRBD1 or TRBD2 may be the D gene (6 bases each). V lost 6 bases and J 4 bases, leaving 16 bases between the germline ends. CDR1 and CDR2 from the germline V gene are MNHEY and SVGAGI. The CDR3 totals 14 residues. CDR3 in amino acids: CASSPGVGGYEQYF. The CDR3 nucleotides read TGTGCCAGCAGCCCAGGAGTAGGGGGGTACGAGCAGTACTTC.

This clone was seen more than once but under ten times. V usage is TRBV7-8 and J usage is TRBJ2-2; D is possibly TRBD2 (5 bases). Trimming took 4 bases from V and 5 from J, leaving 11 bases between them. The germline V gene has CDR1 SGHVS and CDR2 FQNEAQ. The CDR3 has 14 residues. The CDR3 reads CASSYKTGTGELFF. CDR3 DNA sequence: TGTGCCAGCAGCTACAAAACGGGGACCGGGGAGCTGTTTTTT. Full variable domain (outside the CDR3, taken from reference TRBV7-8 and TRBJ2-2): GAGVSQSPRYKVAKRGQDVALRCDPISGHVSLFWYQQALGQGPEFLTYFQNEAQLDKSGLPSDRFFAERPEGSVSTLKIQRTQQEDSAVYLCASSYKTGTGELFFGEGSRLTVL.

A remark on this clone: The same CDR3 arises from other DNA sequences in this sample as well. The CDR3 coding sequence is TGCAGCGTTGGTCCAGGCAACACTGAAGCTTTCTTT. Its protein is CSVGPGNTEAFF. The chain employs TRBV29-1 and TRBJ1-1, with D uncertain. The germline V and J ends were trimmed by 4 bases and 2 bases, with 8 bases remaining between them. CDR3 size: 12 residues. Germline V lookup: CDR1 SQVTM, CDR2 ANQGSEA.

The rearrangement links TRBV2 to TRBJ2-7, with 7 bases that match TRBD1. V trimming: 7 bases; J trimming: 4 bases; junction bases outside the gene matches: 13. Germline V lookup: CDR1 SNHLY, CDR2 FYNNEI. The CDR3 covers 15 residues. The CDR3 reads CASISVGTAIYEQYF. CDR3 in DNA: TGTGCCAGCATTAGCGTTGGGACAGCTATTTACGAGCAGTACTTC.

The genes are TRBV2 and TRBJ2-7; D is unclear. This CDR3 contains 11 residues. Per the germline V gene, CDR1 is SNHLY and CDR2 is FYNNEI. Trimming removed 6 bases from V and 7 bases from J, with 10 bases in between. Here the CDR3 DNA reads TGTGCCAGCAGAGAACGAAGGGAGCAGTACTTC. This translates into CASRERREQYF.

The chain has TRBV28 and TRBJ1-1; possibly TRBD1 for D (6 bases). The CDR3 length is 14 residues. Germline loops: CDR1 MDHEN, CDR2 SYDVKM. V lost 4 bases and J lost 0, with 9 bases in between. The CDR3 reads CASSSTGLNTEAFF. The CDR3 nucleotides read TGTGCCAGCAGTTCGACAGGTTTGAACACTGAAGCTTTCTTT.

The chain links TRBV5-1 to TRBJ1-1; 9 positions match TRBD1. CDR3 size: 13 residues. CDR1 is SGHRS, CDR2 YFSETQ, per germline. V was pared by 3 bases and J by 4 bases, with 1 base of the junction left unmatched. This chain's CDR3 is CASSSTGGTEAFF. DNA of the CDR3: TGCGCCAGCAGCTCGACAGGGGGCACTGAAGCTTTCTTT.

The genes are TRBV27 and TRBJ1-2; 9 bases align to TRBD1. The V gene's germline CDR1 is MNHEY and CDR2 SMNVEV (reference sequence). J lost 7 bases, V lost 5 bases, and 14 bases had no gene match. The CDR3 consists of 16 residues. The CDR3: CASSPNHGTGFFGYTF. The DNA of the CDR3 is TGTGCCAGCAGTCCCAATCATGGGACAGGGTTTTTTGGCTACACCTTC.

With regard to this clone: The sample contains more than one DNA sequence encoding this CDR3. The chain carries TRBV29-1 and TRBJ1-1; D not certain. This CDR3 contains 12 residues. In germline, CDR1 is SQVTM, CDR2 ANQGSEA. V was pared by 5 bases and J by 4 bases, with 11 bases between. The CDR3 coding sequence is TGCAGCGTTCTATATATGGGCACTGAAGCTTTCTTT. Translating it yields CSVLYMGTEAFF.

This sequence joins TRBV27 and TRBJ2-3; tentative D call: TRBD1 (5 bases). This CDR3 has 15 amino acids. V lost 3 bases, J lost 0 bases, and 10 bases lay in between. From germline, CDR1 is MNHEY and CDR2 SMNVEV (reference sequence). DNA for the CDR3: TGTGCCAGCAGTTTGGTGGGGCTCAGCACAGATACGCAGTATTTT. Amino acids: CASSLVGLSTDTQYF.

The chain joins TRBV4-1 to TRBJ2-6; 8 bases map to TRBD2. The CDR3 is made up of 15 amino acids. Trimming removed 7 bases from V and 1 base from J; junction bases left unmatched: 3. Germline CDR1 reads MGHRA; CDR2 reads YSYEKL. This CDR3 is CASTREGSGANVLTF. CDR3 in DNA: TGCGCCAGCACCCGGGAGGGATCTGGGGCCAACGTCCTGACTTTC.

This clone was detected ten times or more. The gene calls are TRBV27 and TRBJ1-4; no definite D call. Germline CDR1 is MNHEY and CDR2 is SMNVEV (reference sequence). Trimming took off 0 bases at V and 8 bases at J, with 16 bases between the two ends. CDR3 length equals 16 residues. This CDR3 reads CASSLSPAGLPEKLFF. The CDR3 DNA reads TGTGCCAGCAGTTTATCTCCGGCAGGACTTCCCGAAAAACTGTTTTTT.

The chain recombines TRBV27 with TRBJ2-2, with no clear D. This CDR3 region has 14 residues. The V end lost 9 bases, the J end lost 5 bases, and 16 bases lay between the germline ends. CDR1 is MNHEY, CDR2 SMNVEV, per germline (reference sequence). The CDR3, as DNA: TGTGCCAGTAAATTATTGCCGGGTACCGGGGAGCTGTTTTTT. Its translation is CASKLLPGTGELFF.

This rearrangement joins TRBV5-6 to TRBJ2-1; D is uncertain. Germline assignment: CDR1 SGHDT and CDR2 YYEEEE. Trimming took 0 bases from V and 0 from J, leaving 10 bases between them. CDR3 length: 16 amino acids. The CDR3: CASSLAAGSSYNEQFF. CDR3 nucleotide sequence: TGTGCCAGCAGCTTGGCGGCAGGAAGCTCCTACAATGAGCAGTTCTTC.

V and J are TRBV29-1 and TRBJ1-1; D not certain. The CDR3 loop spans 12 amino acids. CDR1 SQVTM and CDR2 ANQGSEA come from the germline V gene. Trimming left V 4 bases short and J 4 bases short, with 10 bases between. Here the CDR3 DNA reads TGCAGCGTTGTGGGATCGAGCACTGAAGCTTTCTTT. This codes for CSVVGSSTEAFF.

A remark on this clone: Germline and junction disagree at one end, which may indicate a read error. V is TRBV11-2 and J is TRBJ2-7; TRBD2 matches 7 bases. This CDR3 is 16 amino acids long. Germline loops: CDR1 SGHAT, CDR2 FQNNGV. The CDR3 is CASSSTGTTTVGEQHF. In DNA form, the CDR3 reads TGTGCCAGCAGCTCGACCGGGACTACCACGGTCGGCGAGCAGCACTTC.

The chain links TRBV27 to TRBJ2-5, with D perhaps assigned TRBD1 or TRBD2 (5 bases each). The germline V gene encodes CDR1 MNHEY and CDR2 SMNVEV (reference sequence). CDR3 length: 17 residues. Trimming took off 1 base at V and 5 bases at J, with 20 bases between the two ends. CDR3 nucleotide sequence: TGTGCCAGCAGTTTATTACCCGGGACCCTAAGTTGGGAGACCCAGTACTTC. It is translated as CASSLLPGTLSWETQYF.

This clone was counted at least ten times. Other DNA sequences from this sample encode an identical CDR3 as well. This chain joins TRBV6-5 and TRBJ2-7; 7 bases agree with TRBD2. The CDR3 has 14 residues. The germline V gene has CDR1 MNHEY and CDR2 SVGAGI. V shed 5 bases and J 2 bases; nucleotides not matched to a gene: 6. The CDR3 nucleotides read TGTGCCAGCAGTGATCGGGGAGGGCCCTACGAGCAGTACTTC. Translating it yields CASSDRGGPYEQYF.

V gene TRBV6-4 combines with J gene TRBJ2-2, with 7 positions matching TRBD2. There are 15 residues in the CDR3. V gave up 0 bases and J gave up 6 bases; unmatched junction bases: 4. Germline CDR1 and CDR2: MRHNA and SNTAGT. The CDR3 DNA reads as TGTGCCAGCAGTGACTCCAGCGGGGTCGCCGGGGAGCTGTTTTTT. Protein product: CASSDSSGVAGELFF.

The chain has TRBV10-1 and TRBJ2-1, with no clear D. This CDR3 has 12 amino acids. Germline values: CDR1 WNHNN, CDR2 SYGVQD (reference sequence). The germline V and J ends were trimmed by 3 bases and 4 bases, with 4 bases remaining between them. DNA of the CDR3: TGCGCCAGCAGTGACCTATACAATGAGCAGTTCTTC. This translates into CASSDLYNEQFF.

This clone was observed at least ten times. This rearrangement joins TRBV19 to TRBJ2-7; 7 bases fit TRBD1. This CDR3 is 12 amino acids long. Germline CDR1 is LNHDA and CDR2 is SQIVND (reference sequence). V was pared by 3 bases and J by 11 bases, with 7 bases of the junction left unmatched. CDR3 DNA sequence: TGTGCCAGTAGTATGACAACAGGGGAGAAGTACTTC. Translating it yields CASSMTTGEKYF.

This clone rates as medium-sized (0.01 to 0.1%). The chain couples TRBV29-1 to TRBJ2-1; 13 positions match TRBD2. Trimming removed 4 bases from V and 4 bases from J; junction bases left unmatched: 7. The V gene's germline CDR1 is SQVTM and CDR2 ANQGSEA. This CDR3 is 16 amino acids long. This chain's CDR3 is CSVGTSGRNWYNEQFF. As DNA, the CDR3 is TGCAGCGTTGGGACTAGCGGGAGAAATTGGTACAATGAGCAGTTCTTC.

The chain is built from TRBV5-1 and TRBJ2-7; TRBD1 aligns across 8 bases. Trimming cost V 2 bases and J 5 bases; bases outside gene matches: 9. CDR3 length equals 15 residues. Germline V gives CDR1 SGHRS, CDR2 YFSETQ. Here the CDR3 DNA reads TGCGCCAGCAGCTTCGGTCAGGGGGCGCGGGACGAGCAGTACTTC. Its translation: CASSFGQGARDEQYF.

This clone has a single count. V usage is TRBV25-1 and J usage is TRBJ2-7; 8 bases match TRBD1. Germline CDR1 and CDR2: MGHDK and SYGVNS. The CDR3 loop spans 15 amino acids. Germline trimming cut 3 bases from V and 5 bases from J; bases unmatched to any gene: 9. CDR3 in DNA: TGTGCCAGCAGTGAGGACAGGGTGGGACTTAACGAGCAGTACTTC. Translating gives CASSEDRVGLNEQYF.

This chain joins TRBV25-1 and TRBJ1-2; 9 positions match TRBD1. With V trimmed by 6 bases and J by 6 bases, 8 bases remained unmatched. CDR1 and CDR2 (germline): MGHDK, SYGVNS. The CDR3 has 14 amino acids. The CDR3 region has the DNA TGTGCCAGCAGCCCGGGACAGGGAGGGGATGGCTACACCTTC. Its protein is CASSPGQGGDGYTF.

The J gene is TRBJ2-7, the V gene TRBV5-1, with D unclear. CDR1 is SGHRS, CDR2 YFSETQ, per germline. CDR3 size: 11 residues. The V and J ends lost 0 bases and 3 bases respectively, with 1 base between them. The CDR3 loop reads CASSLDYEQYF. The CDR3, as DNA: TGCGCCAGCAGCTTGGACTACGAGCAGTACTTC.

The chain employs TRBV7-2 and TRBJ2-7; D remains unclear. V shed 3 bases and J shed 4 bases, with 16 bases lying between them. CDR3 length equals 15 residues. Germline V CDR1 and CDR2: SGHTA, FQGNSA. CDR3: CASSFDLSDGYEQYF. The CDR3 DNA sequence: TGTGCCAGCAGCTTCGACCTTTCTGACGGGTACGAGCAGTACTTC.